This TCR beta chain was recovered during a study of cytomegalovirus exposure and HLA in healthy donors. Overall study: There were 75 million to 95 million unique TCRs (from HLA-typed donors) in an early data release.

V was pared by 4 bases and J by 0 bases, with 13 bases between. The CDR3 totals 15 residues. Germline-derived CDR1 and CDR2 are SGHRS and YFSETQ. This clone was recorded only once. Its antigen is unidentified. At the DNA level, this CDR3 is encoded by other sequences in the same sample as well. The PCR used 60 Vbeta and 13 Jbeta primers. The repertoire was sequenced with immunoSEQ multiplex PCR; TCRdb's copy has only in-frame clones and lacks some. The repertoire includes some 130,000 clones, 82% of them detected once, and approximately 10% sits in the top ten. Overall study findings and caveats: Analysis performed later showed TCR beta chains linked to HLA being more clonally expanded than equally common others.

The sequenced sample consisted of PBMCs. The V gene is TRBV5-1, the J gene TRBJ1-2; D call uncertain. This TCR was sampled from a male donor in good health and CMV-seropositive. CDR3 sequence (DNA): TGCGCCAGCAGCCCTAGAGGTCAATCTAACTATGGCTACACCTTC. Its translation: CASSPRGQSNYGYTF.